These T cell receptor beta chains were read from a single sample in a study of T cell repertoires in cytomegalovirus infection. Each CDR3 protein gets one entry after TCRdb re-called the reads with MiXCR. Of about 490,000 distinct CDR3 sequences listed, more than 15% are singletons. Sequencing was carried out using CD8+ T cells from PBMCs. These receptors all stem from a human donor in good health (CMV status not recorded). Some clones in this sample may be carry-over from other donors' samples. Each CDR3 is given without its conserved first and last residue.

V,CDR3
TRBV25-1,ASSERGTHSGANVLT
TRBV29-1,SVDSSGRVTDTQY
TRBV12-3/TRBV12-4,ASSWSGQVYSGNTIY
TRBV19,ASRDRSRTGELF
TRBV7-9,ASSPSTTLYQETQY
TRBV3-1,ASSRTKETQY
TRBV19,ASSIVPGGEAF
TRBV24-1,ATTDDRGTGYT
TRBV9,ASSVHSEPHNEQF
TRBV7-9,ASTMKRERPDTQY
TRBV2,ANQHDPADGYT
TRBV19,ASSRGSGRASNEQF
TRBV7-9,ASSSKQLTTDTQY
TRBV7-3,ASSFAPGQNNEQF
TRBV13,ASSDRGEENTEAF
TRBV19,ASTAGMRNTEAF
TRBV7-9,ASSPLDGLIVNTEAF
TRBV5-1,ASLKEGKGDTQY
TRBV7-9,ASSPGTKDTQY
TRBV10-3,AISEVADRGGKIGYT
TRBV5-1,ASSQYVGETQY
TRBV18,ASSPTVTDYEGYT
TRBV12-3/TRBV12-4,ASVLRAEAF
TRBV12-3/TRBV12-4,ASSLRVGEQF
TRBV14,ASGDYSYEQY
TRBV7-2,AIPTGARGYT
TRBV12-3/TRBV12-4,ASSLDSFNEQY
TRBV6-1,ASSETRQGLQETQY
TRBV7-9,ASKPPGSSTDTQY
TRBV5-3,ASVRGATEAF
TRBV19,ASSPELGYGYT
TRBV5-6,ASSLGPDRVYEQY
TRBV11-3,ASSLGTGGPWKLYEQY
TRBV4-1,ASSQVQAGSYEQY
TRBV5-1,ASSPSGQEPYQY
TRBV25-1,ASSGTPADTQY
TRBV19,ASTPRMGSSSSYEQY
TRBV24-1,ATNSRGNQDYGYT
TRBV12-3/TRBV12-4,ASSPRDRVGSPLH
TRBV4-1,ASSQEEGTVTTQY
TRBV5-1,ASSLTSGRRLNEQF
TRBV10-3,AITRTTTGELF
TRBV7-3,ASSSPGTDSYEQY
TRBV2,ASSLHRTCGSSYEQY
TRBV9,ASSAFGEKLF
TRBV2,ASSEAGVLETQY
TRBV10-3,AISDGQRGGEPNEQF
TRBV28,ASSLSGRGDTQY
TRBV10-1,ASSMRGERRAF